What follows are 24 T cell receptor beta chains derived from one specimen sequenced in a study of T cell responses to AZD1222 COVID-19 vaccine. Here immunoSEQ multiplex PCR was the method, and the copy in TCRdb shows in-frame clones only, minus some. The table includes roughly 100,000 clones, about 90% detected once. Sequences were derived from peripheral blood, sampled on day 0 of AZD1222 vaccination. These receptors were obtained from an adult in good health.

This clone occurred once. The rearrangement joins TRBV10-1 to TRBJ1-1, with D perhaps TRBD1 (6 bases). The CDR3 consists of 15 residues. The germline V and J ends were trimmed by 7 bases and 3 bases, with 18 bases remaining between them. Germline CDR1 reads WNHNN; CDR2 reads SYGVQD (reference sequence). This chain's CDR3 is CASTRGGVEDTEAFF. CDR3 DNA sequence: TGCGCCAGCACAAGGGGGGGCGTAGAGGACACTGAAGCTTTCTTT.

This chain uses TRBV19 with TRBJ1-2, with D hard to call. The CDR3 runs to 12 residues. Germline CDR1 is LNHDA and CDR2 is SQIVND (reference sequence). Trimming cost V 5 bases and J 8 bases, with 12 bases left between them. CDR3 nucleotides: TGTGCCAGTAGTCCCCACGGTATGGGCTACACCTTC. Protein sequence: CASSPHGMGYTF. Looking up the rest from reference TRBV19 and TRBJ1-2 gives the full variable domain: DGGITQSPKYLFRKEGQNVTLSCEQNLNHDAMYWYRQDPGQGLRLIYYSQIVNDFQKGDIAEGYSVSREKKESFPLTVTSAQKNPTAFYLCASSPHGMGYTFGSGTRLTVV.

This sequence joins TRBV7-2 and TRBJ1-5; D perhaps matches TRBD1 (6 bases). The germline gives CDR1 SGHTA, CDR2 FQGNSA. The V and J ends lost 3 bases and 7 bases respectively, with 7 bases between them. The length of the CDR3 is 12 residues. The CDR3 DNA follows: TGTGCCAGCAGCTTCGACAGGCAGCCCCAGCATTTT. This translates into CASSFDRQPQHF.

The chain recombines TRBV15 with TRBJ1-5; no reliable D call. Trimming removed 0 bases from V and 6 bases from J, with 6 bases in between. CDR3 length: 13 residues. Germline V gene sequence: CDR1 LNHNV, CDR2 YYDKDF (reference sequence). DNA for the CDR3: TGTGCCACCAGCAGAGAGGTCGGTCAGCCCCAGCATTTT. This codes for CATSREVGQPQHF.

This clone has just a few counts. The rearrangement joins TRBV7-6 to TRBJ1-4; no definite D call. The CDR3 has 16 residues. The germline V gene has CDR1 SGHVS and CDR2 FNYEAQ. The V end was cut by 1 base, the J end by 1 base, with 10 bases between. CDR3 sequence reads: CASSLVRMKTNEKLFF. The CDR3 nucleotides are TGTGCCAGCAGCTTAGTGCGGATGAAAACTAATGAAAAACTGTTTTTT.

The V gene is TRBV9, the J gene TRBJ1-1, with D hard to call. This CDR3 is built from 15 residues. The germline CDR1 and CDR2 sequences are SGDLS and YYNGEE. Trimming removed 0 bases at V and 6 bases at J, with 15 bases between. The DNA of the CDR3 is TGTGCCAGCAGCGTAGATGGACGGGGAGTGGCTGAAGCTTTCTTT. This translates into CASSVDGRGVAEAFF.

V is TRBV27 and J is TRBJ1-6; 8 bases are shared with TRBD1. V lost 10 bases and J lost 9; bases outside the gene matches: 11. The germline V gene has CDR1 MNHEY and CDR2 SMNVEV (reference sequence). This CDR3 has 14 amino acids. The CDR3 spells CATRNQGASSPLHF. The CDR3 DNA is TGTGCCACCCGAAACCAGGGGGCATCTTCACCCCTCCACTTT.

The genes are TRBV9 and TRBJ2-2; D perhaps matches TRBD2 (5 bases). Deletions cut 5 bases from V and 4 bases from J, with 15 bases between. The germline V gene encodes CDR1 SGDLS and CDR2 YYNGEE. This CDR3 region has 15 residues. CDR3 residues: CASSPSRVSTGELFF. CDR3 coding DNA: TGTGCCAGCAGTCCTAGCCGGGTGAGCACCGGGGAGCTGTTTTTT.

Notes on this clone: Other DNA sequences in this sample translate to the same CDR3. The V call is TRBV19, the J call TRBJ2-7; 9 bases are a match to TRBD1. The CDR3 is 14 amino acids. The V and J ends lost 1 base and 2 bases, in that order; junction bases with no gene match: 0. Germline values: CDR1 LNHDA, CDR2 SQIVND (reference sequence). CDR3 sequence (DNA): TGTGCCAGTAGTATAGGGGACAGGGCCTACGAGCAGTACTTC. Translated, it gives CASSIGDRAYEQYF. The whole variable domain, remainder taken from reference TRBV19 and TRBJ2-7, is DGGITQSPKYLFRKEGQNVTLSCEQNLNHDAMYWYRQDPGQGLRLIYYSQIVNDFQKGDIAEGYSVSREKKESFPLTVTSAQKNPTAFYLCASSIGDRAYEQYFGPGTRLTVT.

The chain couples TRBV30 to TRBJ1-2; TRBD1 might be the D (6 bases). This CDR3 is 14 amino acids long. Germline V gives CDR1 GTSNPN, CDR2 SVGIG (reference sequence). V gave up 4 bases and J gave up 8 bases, with 20 bases separating them. This chain's CDR3 is CAWTPGGGLGGYTF. DNA of the CDR3: TGTGCCTGGACCCCCGGAGGGGGTCTGGGAGGCTACACCTTC.

The chain combines TRBV7-9 with TRBJ1-6; 7 bases line up with TRBD1. This CDR3 region has 15 residues. Trimming took 4 bases from V and 5 from J; bases not matched to a gene: 5. The V gene's germline CDR1 is SEHNR and CDR2 FQNEAQ (reference sequence). DNA of the CDR3: TGTGCCAGCAGCTGGGGACAGCATAATAATTCACCCCTCCACTTT. Its translation is CASSWGQHNNSPLHF. Full variable domain (outside the CDR3, taken from reference TRBV7-9 and TRBJ1-6): DTGVSQNPRHKITKRGQNVTFRCDPISEHNRLYWYRQTLGQGPEFLTYFQNEAQLEKSRLLSDRFSAERPKGSFSTLEIQRTEQGDSAMYLCASSWGQHNNSPLHFGNGTRLTVT.

In its sample, this clone was seen once. The V call is TRBV3-1 (or the pseudogene TRBV3-2), the J call TRBJ2-5; maybe TRBD1 (6 bases). Germline values: CDR1 LGHDT, CDR2 YNNKEL (reference sequence). The germline V and J ends were trimmed by 5 bases and 5 bases, with 12 bases remaining between them. The CDR3 is 13 amino acids. CDR3: CASSVWGQETQYF. As DNA, the CDR3 is TGTGCCAGCAGCGTTTGGGGGCAGGAGACCCAGTACTTC.

For the CDR3, the DNA is TGTGCCAGCAGCTTAGGGTCCCTTAGGAATGAAAAACTGTTTTTT. The encoded protein is CASSLGSLRNEKLFF. The chain carries TRBV7-9 and TRBJ1-4; D unclear. Germline V CDR1 and CDR2: SEHNR, FQNEAQ (reference sequence). Trimming removed 1 base at V and 5 bases at J, with 11 bases between. The CDR3 extends over 15 amino acids.

This chain joins TRBV5-5 and TRBJ1-5; D is unresolved. The CDR3 runs to 15 residues. V was cut by 0 bases and J by 3 bases, with 10 bases left in between. From germline, CDR1 is SGHKS and CDR2 YYEKEE (reference sequence). The CDR3 bases are TGTGCCAGCAGCTTGGGCCCCCAGGCCAATCAGCCCCAGCATTTT. It specifies CASSLGPQANQPQHF. The full variable domain, in which reference TRBV5-5 and TRBJ1-5 provide the parts outside the CDR3, is DAGVTQSPTHLIKTRGQQVTLRCSPISGHKSVSWYQQVLGQGPQFIFQYYEKEERGRGNFPDRFSARQFPNYSSELNVNALLLGDSALYLCASSLGPQANQPQHFGDGTRLSIL.

CDR3 bases: TGTGCCAGCAGTGACCCCCAGGGGTGGGACACCGGGGAGCTGTTTTTT. This encodes CASSDPQGWDTGELFF. The rearrangement joins TRBV6-1 to TRBJ2-2; tentatively, D is TRBD1 (6 bases). The CDR3 covers 16 residues. The germline gives CDR1 MNHNS, CDR2 SASEGT. Trimming left V 3 bases short and J 3 bases short, with 14 bases between.

This rearrangement joins TRBV11-2 to TRBJ2-5; 7 nucleotides line up with TRBD1. The length of the CDR3 is 14 residues. The germline CDR1 and CDR2 sequences are SGHAT and FQNNGV. V dropped 5 bases and J dropped 4; count of bases not matched to a gene: 7. CDR3 in DNA: TGTGCCAGCAGCAGGTCCCGGGACAGAGAGACCCAGTACTTC. Amino acid sequence: CASSRSRDRETQYF. The variable domain in full, with the rest retrieved from reference TRBV11-2 and TRBJ2-5, is EAGVAQSPRYKIIEKRQSVAFWCNPISGHATLYWYQQILGQGPKLLIQFQNNGVVDDSQLPKDRFSAERLKGVDSTLKIQPAKLEDSAVYLCASSRSRDRETQYFGPGTRLLVL.

The V gene is TRBV5-1, the J gene TRBJ1-1; 9 bases align to TRBD1. The junction had 1 base not matched to a gene; V was cut back by 2 bases and J by 8 bases. The germline gives CDR1 SGHRS, CDR2 YFSETQ. The CDR3 loop spans 12 amino acids. The CDR3 DNA reads TGCGCCAGCAGCTTACAGGGGGCAGAAGCTTTCTTT. This encodes CASSLQGAEAFF. Supplemented by reference TRBV5-1 and TRBJ1-1, the full variable domain reads KAGVTQTPRYLIKTRGQQVTLSCSPISGHRSVSWYQQTPGQGLQFLFEYFSETQRNKGNFPGRFSGRQFSNSRSEMNVSTLELGDSALYLCASSLQGAEAFFGQGTRLTVV.

This chain links TRBV6-5 with TRBJ2-7, with D maybe TRBD1 (6 bases). Deletions cut 6 bases from V and 3 bases from J, with 9 bases between. Germline V gene sequence: CDR1 MNHEY, CDR2 SVGAGI. This CDR3 is built from 12 residues. The CDR3, as DNA: TGTGCCAGCAGGGACAGCGTCTACGAGCAGTACTTC. It yields the protein CASRDSVYEQYF.

The chain combines TRBV19 with TRBJ2-2; D gene unclear. In germline, CDR1 is LNHDA, CDR2 SQIVND (reference sequence). Trimming took off 2 bases at V and 0 bases at J, with 10 bases between the two ends. The CDR3 is 16 amino acids. The CDR3 spells CASSINPAANTGELFF. The CDR3 nucleotides read TGTGCCAGTAGTATAAACCCCGCGGCGAACACCGGGGAGCTGTTTTTT.

The genes are TRBV4-1 and TRBJ1-2; TRBD1 agrees at 10 bases. Germline CDR1 and CDR2: MGHRA and YSYEKL. This CDR3 spans 16 amino acids. V dropped 3 bases and J dropped 6; count of bases not matched to a gene: 10. The CDR3 loop is CASSHSSGQGGNGYTF. As DNA, the CDR3 is TGCGCCAGCAGCCATTCCTCCGGACAGGGGGGAAATGGCTACACCTTC.

V gene TRBV29-1 combines with J gene TRBJ2-1; TRBD2 matches 11 bases. The CDR3 has 22 residues. Germline-derived CDR1 and CDR2 are SQVTM and ANQGSEA. The ends lost 6 bases at V and 6 bases at J; junction bases unmatched: 31. The CDR3 reads CSVAGTSGQKPLEGRPGNEQFF. CDR3 bases: TGCAGCGTAGCCGGGACTAGCGGACAAAAACCCCTCGAAGGCCGTCCAGGCAATGAGCAGTTCTTC.

The chain carries TRBV5-4 and TRBJ2-2; perhaps TRBD1 as D (6 bases). Germline assignment: CDR1 SGHNT and CDR2 YYREEE (reference sequence). V was clipped by 0 bases and J by 2 bases, with 8 bases between them. The CDR3 is 15 residues long. The CDR3, as DNA: TGTGCCAGCAGCTTGGGGGACACCAACACCGGGGAGCTGTTTTTT. This translates into CASSLGDTNTGELFF.

The gene calls are TRBV19 and TRBJ1-1, with 7 nucleotides matching TRBD1. V was clipped by 1 base and J by 3 bases; unmatched bases: 8. The CDR3 has 16 residues. Germline V CDR1 and CDR2: LNHDA, SQIVND (reference sequence). The CDR3 sequence is CASSIGDSWAYTEAFF. The CDR3 nucleotides are TGTGCCAGTAGTATAGGGGACAGTTGGGCGTACACTGAAGCTTTCTTT.

This chain connects TRBV2 to TRBJ2-1; D not certain. V lost 6 bases, J lost 0 bases, and 12 bases lay in between. The length of the CDR3 is 15 residues. CDR1 is SNHLY, CDR2 FYNNEI, per germline. The CDR3 bases are TGTGCCAGCAGCTACGCCGGAATCTCCTACAATGAGCAGTTCTTC. Encoded protein: CASSYAGISYNEQFF.